These T cell receptor beta chains were read from a single sample in a study of early T cells in non-severe SARS-CoV-2 infection. One entry per CDR3 protein results from TCRdb running MiXCR on the 5' RACE reads. Of almost 65,000 distinct CDR3 sequences listed, 4% to 5.5% were seen once; the top ten hold approximately 5.4%. The sequencing sample was made of whole blood. The receptors originated from an adult who was a healthcare worker with PCR-confirmed SARS-CoV-2 infection or an uninfected control (not recorded which). Both conserved end residues are part of each CDR3. D genes are given only for firm matches. Clone size appears in some rows only: once, few, many, or a class for an expanded clone.

V	J	D	size	DNA	CDR3
TRBV11-2	TRBJ2-3	TRBD2	many	TGTGCCAGCAGCTTAAGGTTCAGCGGGGAAACTAGCACAGATACGCAGTATTTT	CASSLRFSGETSTDTQYF
TRBV6-1	TRBJ1-1	-	many	TGTGCCAGCAGGGATCCAGGGACGAACACTGAAGCTTTCTTT	CASRDPGTNTEAFF
TRBV29-1	TRBJ1-4	-	many	TGCAGCGTTTCCGGAGGGACTGCAGGAGAAAAACTGTTTTTT	CSVSGGTAGEKLFF
TRBV7-3	TRBJ2-2	-	many	TGTGCCAGCAGCCCTTGGGCCGACTCTTACACCGGGGAGCTGTTTTTT	CASSPWADSYTGELFF
TRBV2	TRBJ2-5	-	many	TGTGCCAGCAGGGGCAGGCAAGAGACCCAGTACTTC	CASRGRQETQYF
TRBV11-3	TRBJ2-6	-	-	TGTGCCAGCAGCTCTGGCAGGGCCGACAACGTCCTGACTTTC	CASSSGRADNVLTF
TRBV7-2	TRBJ2-1	TRBD1	few	TGTGCCAGCAGCTTAAGGACAGGGCGGGAAGTCTTC	CASSLRTGREVF
TRBV20-1	TRBJ2-4	TRBD1	few	TGCAGTGTTCAGGGGGCTGGAGCCAAAAACATTCAGTACTTC	CSVQGAGAKNIQYF
TRBV18	TRBJ2-7	-	many	TGTGCCAGCTCAACAGGGAGGGAGCAGTACTTC	CASSTGREQYF
TRBV7-6	TRBJ2-1	-	many	TGTGCCAGCAGCCCCTCTAACCGGTACAATGAGCAGTTCTTC	CASSPSNRYNEQFF
TRBV6-1	TRBJ2-7	-	many	TGTGCCTCCATCCGGGACCCGGGGGCCTACGAGCAGTACTTC	CASIRDPGAYEQYF
TRBV29-1	TRBJ2-3	TRBD2	-	TGCAGCGTTCGTCTAGCGGGGGAAATCACAGATACGCAGTATTTT	CSVRLAGEITDTQYF
TRBV7-9	TRBJ2-1	TRBD2	few	TGTGCCAGCATCGCCGGGACTAGCGGTTACAATGAGCAGTTCTTC	CASIAGTSGYNEQFF
TRBV24-1	TRBJ1-2	-	few	TGTGCCACCAGTGACAACGACAGGACCGCTAACTATGGCTACACCTTC	CATSDNDRTANYGYTF
TRBV24-1	TRBJ2-1	-	-	TGTGCCACCAGTGACTCAGGGGATGAGCAGTTCTTC	CATSDSGDEQFF
TRBV10-3	TRBJ2-3	TRBD1	many	TGTGCCATCAGTTCCAGGGGGTCTAGCACAGATACGCAGTATTTT	CAISSRGSSTDTQYF
TRBV9	TRBJ2-2	-	many	TGTGCCAGCAGCGTATCGGCGGGATCTTACACCGGGGAGCTGTTTTTT	CASSVSAGSYTGELFF
TRBV7-8	TRBJ2-3	-	-	TGTGCCAGCAGCTTAGTAACAGGTAGCACAGATACGCAGTATTTT	CASSLVTGSTDTQYF
TRBV7-2	TRBJ2-3	TRBD2	few	TGTGCCAGCAGCTTAGTCGGCGGGAGTCCTACAGATACGCAGTATTTT	CASSLVGGSPTDTQYF
TRBV10-3	TRBJ2-5	-	many	TGTGCCACGGGGGACGGGCGGCAGACCCAGTACTTC	CATGDGRQTQYF
TRBV2	TRBJ2-2	TRBD2	many	TGTGCCAGCGGGGAGGGGAGGAACACCGGGGAGCTGTTTTTT	CASGEGRNTGELFF
TRBV12-3/TRBV12-4	TRBJ1-6	TRBD1	few	TGTGCCAGCAATCAATGGACAGGGAGGAATTCACCCCTCCACTTT	CASNQWTGRNSPLHF
TRBV3-1	TRBJ1-1	-	-	TGTGCCAGCAGCCAAGCTGGGGGCTACACTGAAGCTTTCTTT	CASSQAGGYTEAFF
TRBV5-1	TRBJ2-2	TRBD1	few	TGCGCCAGCAGCGGGGGACAGGGAAGATCCGGGGAGCTGTTTTTT	CASSGGQGRSGELFF
TRBV28	TRBJ2-7	-	few	TGTGCCAGCAGTGCTCCGGTATCTGGCTACGAGCAGTACTTC	CASSAPVSGYEQYF
TRBV18	TRBJ2-1	TRBD2	few	TGTGCCAGCTCACTACTAGCGCGCAATGAGCAGTTCTTC	CASSLLARNEQFF
TRBV3-1	TRBJ2-3	-	once	TGTGCCAGCAGCCAATGGGAGTCAGATACGCAGTATTTT	CASSQWESDTQYF
TRBV3-1	TRBJ2-6	-	few	TGTGCCAGCAGCCAAGGGACAAACTCTGGGGCCAACGTCCTGACTTTC	CASSQGTNSGANVLTF
TRBV7-9	TRBJ2-1	TRBD2	few	TGTGCCAGCAGCTCAAGGGCTAGCGGGAGTAAAGGCAATGAGCAGTTCTTC	CASSSRASGSKGNEQFF
TRBV20-1	TRBJ1-1	TRBD1	many	TGCAGTGCTAGGGGGACAGGGGGTGCTGAAGCTTTCTTT	CSARGTGGAEAFF
TRBV5-1	TRBJ2-2	-	many	TGCGCCAGCAGCTTCCTCACCAACACCGGGGAGCTGTTTTTT	CASSFLTNTGELFF
TRBV3-1	TRBJ2-7	TRBD2	few	TGTGCCAGCAGCCAAAGGAGACCGGGACTAGCGGGAGTGGGTGCCTACGAGCAGTACTTC	CASSQRRPGLAGVGAYEQYF
TRBV9	TRBJ2-1	-	many	TGTGCCAGCAGCCAACACCCGGCTGGGGTAGACAATGAGCAGTTCTTC	CASSQHPAGVDNEQFF
TRBV2	TRBJ2-7	-	few	TGTGCCAGCAGTGATTGGGCTGGTACCTACGAGCAGTACTTC	CASSDWAGTYEQYF
TRBV20-1	TRBJ2-7	TRBD1	few	TGCAGTGCGGGACAGGGACACTTC	CSAGQGHF
TRBV7-8	TRBJ2-7	TRBD1	many	TGTGCCAGCAGCTCGCGACAGGGGACCTACGAGCAGTACTTC	CASSSRQGTYEQYF
TRBV27	TRBJ2-7	TRBD2	few	TGTGCCAGCAGTCTTTCGCGCGGGAGGTTTGACGAGCAGTACTTC	CASSLSRGRFDEQYF
TRBV7-2	TRBJ1-1	TRBD1	-	TGTGCCAGCAGCTCCGGGACAGGGGTTCCTGAAGCTTTCTTT	CASSSGTGVPEAFF
TRBV29-1	TRBJ2-7	-	many	TGCAGCGGGACCCTAGGGGAGGAGAGCGAGCAGTACTTC	CSGTLGEESEQYF
TRBV9	TRBJ2-3	TRBD2	few	TGTGCCAGCAGCCCTAGCGGGAGTGCAGATACGCAGTATTTT	CASSPSGSADTQYF
TRBV24-1	TRBJ2-1	TRBD2	many	TGTGCCACCAGTGATCCCCTCGTGCGCGGGGGGGAATCCTACAATGAGCAGTTCTTC	CATSDPLVRGGESYNEQFF
TRBV24-1	TRBJ1-3	-	-	TGTGCCACCAGTGATGCCACTGCGTTGGACACCATATATTTT	CATSDATALDTIYF
TRBV30	TRBJ2-4	TRBD1	-	TGTGCCTGGAGTCTCTATGTGGCAGGGGGAGAAAACATTCAGTACTTC	CAWSLYVAGGENIQYF
TRBV19	TRBJ1-1	-	many	TGTGCCAGTAACAAGGGAAGGGACACTGAAGCTTTCTTT	CASNKGRDTEAFF
TRBV7-3	TRBJ1-1	-	few	TGTGCCAGCAGCTTAAACCCGCCCGGGGGACCCGAGACTGAAGCTTTCTTT	CASSLNPPGGPETEAFF
TRBV6-5	TRBJ2-3	-	few	TGTGCCAGCAGTTACGAGAGTCTTGACGGCACAGATACGCAGTATTTT	CASSYESLDGTDTQYF
TRBV6-1	TRBJ1-5	TRBD1	few	TGTGCCAGCAGGCAGACAGGGGACAATCAGCCCCAGCATTTT	CASRQTGDNQPQHF
TRBV27	TRBJ2-7	-	many	TGTGCCAGCATGTGGGGCCCTATGCAGTACTTC	CASMWGPMQYF
TRBV18	TRBJ2-7	-	many	TGTGCCAGCTCACCACCGGGGGATCAGCAGTACTTC	CASSPPGDQQYF
TRBV6-4	TRBJ2-1	TRBD2	many	TGTGCCAGCAGTGAGGATCCTAGCGGGTCCTACAATGAGCAGTTCTTC	CASSEDPSGSYNEQFF
TRBV27	TRBJ2-3	-	many	TGTGCCAGCAGTTGGCGGTTTGAAGGGTATACGCAGTATTTT	CASSWRFEGYTQYF